Shown below are 19 T cell receptor beta chains from a single sample sequenced in a study of T cell responses to AZD1222 COVID-19 vaccine (dated by TCRdb to the early 2020s). The library relied on the immunoSEQ multiplex PCR assay. TCRdb took this table from immuneACCESS and kept in-frame rearrangements with V and J called. Such tables lack part of the clones; where checked against another copy, unresolved V genes explain under half of the gap, and the rest is unexplained. This sample holds about 200,000 clones; around 94% were observed only once. The ten largest clones represent about 1.5% of the sample. The time point label here, explained by the study, means: about 28 days (+/-7) after the second vaccine dose. The treatment or condition label on this specimen signifies: meningococcal conjugate vaccine given as trial control. The sample here was peripheral blood, taken 28 days after the second dose of the MenACWY control vaccine. The receptors come from an adult who received the MenACWY meningococcal vaccine as a control.

The chain uses TRBV5-1 and TRBJ1-1; D is perhaps TRBD1 (5 bases). CDR3 length equals 15 residues. The V end was cut by 1 base, the J end by 4 bases, with 14 bases between. CDR1 is SGHRS and CDR2 is YFSETQ in the germline V gene. The CDR3 bases are TGCGCCAGCAGCTTGACCGGGACGGCGATCACTGAAGCTTTCTTT. Translation gives CASSLTGTAITEAFF.

J is TRBJ2-2 and V is TRBV5-4, with 8 bases lining up with TRBD1. V lost 4 bases, J lost 6 bases, and 8 bases stayed unmatched. Germline CDR1 SGHNT, CDR2 YYREEE (reference sequence). There are 15 residues in the CDR3. The CDR3 DNA follows: TGTGCCAGCAGCCAGGCGGACAGGGTCGCCGGGGAGCTGTTTTTT. Translation: CASSQADRVAGELFF.

The chain carries TRBV5-1 and TRBJ1-6; the D gene is possibly TRBD1 (5 bases). V was cut by 0 bases and J by 9 bases, with 13 bases left in between. The V gene's germline CDR1 is SGHRS and CDR2 YFSETQ. The CDR3 consists of 15 residues. The CDR3 region has the DNA TGCGCCAGCAGCTTGGCAGGAGGGGAACTTTCACCCCTCCACTTT. Its translation: CASSLAGGELSPLHF. Supplemented by reference TRBV5-1 and TRBJ1-6, the full variable domain reads KAGVTQTPRYLIKTRGQQVTLSCSPISGHRSVSWYQQTPGQGLQFLFEYFSETQRNKGNFPGRFSGRQFSNSRSEMNVSTLELGDSALYLCASSLAGGELSPLHFGNGTRLTVT.

This clone was recorded only once. The chain joins TRBV3-1 (or the pseudogene TRBV3-2) to TRBJ2-2; possible D gene TRBD1, 6 bases. Trimming pared 4 bases from V and 3 bases from J, leaving 9 bases between. The CDR3 contains 14 residues. Germline V gene lookup returns CDR1 LGHDT and CDR2 YNNKEL (reference sequence). As DNA, the CDR3 is TGTGCCAGCAGCCTTAGGACAGACACCGGGGAGCTGTTTTTT. This translates into CASSLRTDTGELFF.

The chain has TRBV7-9 and TRBJ2-1, with D perhaps TRBD1 or TRBD2 (6 bases each). Germline CDR1 reads SEHNR; CDR2 reads FQNEAQ (reference sequence). V lost 1 base and J 3 bases, leaving 10 bases between the germline ends. The CDR3 contains 15 residues. The CDR3, as DNA: TGTGCCAGCAGCTTAGTAAGGGGGGACTACAATGAGCAGTTCTTC. Translated: CASSLVRGDYNEQFF.

V usage is TRBV2 and J usage is TRBJ2-2; D gene unclear. This CDR3 comprises 15 residues. V was trimmed by 5 bases and J by 5 bases, leaving 15 bases between them. CDR1 SNHLY and CDR2 FYNNEI come from the germline V gene. CDR3 nucleotides: TGTGCCAGCAGTCCGCGTGGCGCCGGAACCGGGGAGCTGTTTTTT. As protein: CASSPRGAGTGELFF.

The rearrangement uses TRBV4-1 and TRBJ2-3, with D uncertain. CDR1 is MGHRA and CDR2 is YSYEKL in the germline V gene. V was clipped by 1 base and J by 4 bases, with 6 bases between them. This CDR3 contains 13 residues. Here the CDR3 reads CASSQGASDTQYF. CDR3 DNA sequence: TGCGCCAGCAGCCAAGGTGCGTCAGATACGCAGTATTTT.

The chain uses TRBV4-2 and TRBJ1-4; 11 bases match TRBD1. The CDR3 is 18 amino acids. The trim removed 1 base at V and 2 bases at J, leaving 6 bases unmatched. Germline CDR1 and CDR2: LGHNA and YNFKEQ. The CDR3 DNA reads TGTGCCAGCAGCCAAGCGTTGGGACAGGGGGTTACTAATGAAAAACTGTTTTTT. It codes for CASSQALGQGVTNEKLFF.

This rearrangement joins TRBV29-1 to TRBJ1-1, with TRBD1 identical over 7 bases. The CDR3 has 14 residues. V lost 3 bases and J lost 0; bases outside the gene matches: 4. Per the germline V gene, CDR1 is SQVTM and CDR2 is ANQGSEA. Written as DNA, the CDR3 is TGCAGCGTTGATGAGGGGGCGATGAACACTGAAGCTTTCTTT. It is translated as CSVDEGAMNTEAFF.

The rearrangement uses TRBV28 and TRBJ2-7, with 7 bases lining up with TRBD1. The CDR3 has 12 residues. Unmatched junction bases numbered 5, after V lost 6 bases and J lost 6 bases. CDR1 MDHEN and CDR2 SYDVKM come from the germline V gene. The CDR3 is CASSQTGIEQYF. The CDR3, as DNA: TGTGCCAGCAGCCAGACAGGGATCGAGCAGTACTTC.

This chain connects TRBV3-1 (or the pseudogene TRBV3-2) to TRBJ1-5; D remains unclear. This CDR3 comprises 13 residues. Looked up from germline, CDR1 is LGHDT and CDR2 is YNNKEL (reference sequence). Between the trimmed V and J ends, which lost 4 bases and 10 bases, there was a span of 14 bases. The CDR3, as DNA: TGTGCCAGCAGCCTAAGCGGATCAGGTCCCCAGCATTTT. It encodes CASSLSGSGPQHF.

The chain joins TRBV28 to TRBJ2-5, with D perhaps matching TRBD1 (7 bases). V shed 6 bases and J shed 4 bases, with 15 bases lying between them. CDR3 size: 14 residues. Germline V CDR1 and CDR2: MDHEN, SYDVKM. The CDR3 DNA follows: TGTGCCAGCAGCAAGGGGGCGGGAACAGAGACCCAGTACTTC. Protein sequence: CASSKGAGTETQYF.

This chain links TRBV4-2 with TRBJ2-1; TRBD1 agrees at 9 bases. The CDR3 runs to 22 residues. The ends lost 0 bases at V and 0 bases at J; junction bases unmatched: 18. Germline lookup yields CDR1 LGHNA and CDR2 YNFKEQ. The CDR3 DNA reads TGTGCCAGCAGCCAAGAGCGCGGGGACAGGGCAAAATCGCTAAGCTCCTACAATGAGCAGTTCTTC. It specifies CASSQERGDRAKSLSSYNEQFF.

The chain combines TRBV16 with TRBJ2-7; a possible D gene is TRBD1 (6 bases). Germline assignment: CDR1 KGHSY and CDR2 FQNENV. CDR3 length: 15 amino acids. Trimming cost V 2 bases and J 0 bases, with 11 bases left between them. In DNA form, the CDR3 reads TGTGCCAGCAGCCAACCCGGACAGAGCTCCTACGAGCAGTACTTC. It yields the protein CASSQPGQSSYEQYF.

The J gene is TRBJ2-1, the V gene TRBV4-2; TRBD2 aligns across 14 bases. CDR1 and CDR2 from the germline V gene are LGHNA and YNFKEQ. J lost 4 bases, V lost 1 base, and 3 bases had no gene match. The CDR3 is 17 amino acids. This CDR3 is CASSQGTSGGPYNEQFF. The CDR3 nucleotides read TGTGCCAGCAGCCAAGGGACTAGCGGGGGGCCATACAATGAGCAGTTCTTC.

This sequence joins TRBV5-1 and TRBJ1-2, with D uncertain. V was clipped by 0 bases and J by 4 bases, with 10 bases between them. CDR1 is SGHRS and CDR2 is YFSETQ in the germline V gene. The CDR3 extends over 14 amino acids. Written as DNA, the CDR3 is TGCGCCAGCAGCTTGGAGGGAAAACGCTATGGCTACACCTTC. Its translation is CASSLEGKRYGYTF.

This clone was picked up one time. The chain employs TRBV5-6 and TRBJ1-1; D unresolved. V lost 0 bases and J 3 bases, leaving 21 bases between the germline ends. The CDR3 has 18 residues. Germline V gene lookup returns CDR1 SGHDT and CDR2 YYEEEE. The CDR3: CASSLDRGNFIKDTEAFF. CDR3 sequence (DNA): TGTGCCAGCAGCTTGGATCGAGGGAATTTCATCAAGGACACTGAAGCTTTCTTT.

The chain joins TRBV9 to TRBJ1-6; TRBD1 is a possible D gene (5 bases). Germline V CDR1 and CDR2: SGDLS, YYNGEE. This CDR3 contains 14 residues. V was shortened by 0 bases and J by 7 bases, with 8 bases between the two germline ends. CDR3 sequence (DNA): TGTGCCAGCAGCGTAGAGCGGGGCAATTCACCCCTCCACTTT. This translates into CASSVERGNSPLHF.

The rearrangement uses TRBV13 and TRBJ2-7; D might be TRBD2 (6 bases). This CDR3 has 13 residues. Trimming cost V 5 bases and J 7 bases, with 15 bases left between them. Germline CDR1 is PRHDT and CDR2 is FYEKMQ (reference sequence). The DNA of the CDR3 is TGTGCCAGCAGCCTCAGGGAGGTGGGGGAGCAGTACTTC. Translated: CASSLREVGEQYF.